This T cell receptor (beta chain) appears in the sequencing data of a study of blood T cell repertoires in COVID-19 (dated by TCRdb to about 2020). Notes on the research overall: Collaborator samples came from the United States, Italy and Spain and covered acute and convalescent phases of COVID-19. The material from the prospective study consisted of cDNA or gDNA derived from T cells, B-cell-depleted T cells, or PBMCs. Where available, HLA class I and class II types were taken from metadata supplied by the sample provider and were not determined by assay-based typing. The repertoires were made available in a free public database intended to serve as a resource for research on the immune response to SARS-CoV-2. The dataset comprised deeply sampled blood TCRbeta repertoires from subjects exposed to, actively infected with, or recovered from COVID-19. A de-identified subject ID, COVID-19 status, age in years and sex were almost always included in the sample metadata. The samples were drawn from two sources: the first 160 participants of the ongoing ImmuneRACE study, and 1,254 subjects contributed by 6 global collaborators.

In the prospective study, participants were about 18 to 95 years old, resided in fewer than 25 geographic areas of the United States, and were enrolled through a virtual design. To assign participants to cohorts, the prospective study relied on clinical history that participants themselves reported in a screening survey and a study questionnaire. Recovered participants in ImmuneRACE Cohort 3 were defined as having two consecutive negative NP/OP PCR tests, clearance from a healthcare professional, or resolution of symptoms. In the prospective study, mobile phlebotomists collected whole blood, serum and a nasopharyngeal or oropharyngeal swab from each participant. Prospective study participants could optionally give additional blood draws and questionnaires over a 2-month period. Prospective study blood samples were shipped either frozen or at room temperature before DNA extraction. TCRbeta CDR3 regions were amplified from genomic DNA using the immunoSEQ Assay, a bias-controlled multiplex PCR. In the source study's methods: The number of nucleated cells in each sample was estimated from the amplification of reference gene primers within the assay. To quantify the absolute abundance of each unique TCRbeta CDR3 rearrangement, sequence reads were collapsed and filtered. For each sample, productive Simpson clonality was calculated as the square root of Simpson's diversity index over productive rearrangements. TCRdb provides this immuneACCESS table in a form limited to in-frame rearrangements. Some clones are lacking; in checked studies, under half of them reflect an unresolved V gene, and why the rest are absent is not known. V and J calls and clone size come straight from that table; D and trimming were deduced from the DNA. Within this sample are 200,000 to 250,000 clones, with 86% of them counted one time only. The ten largest account for about 1.7% of the sample.

For this clone: The specificity of this receptor is unknown. Per-nucleotide qualities are absent, and no much larger clonotype sits a single base away.

Findings and caveats that apply to the study as a whole: The quantity of clinical and demographic metadata differed by source and by participant and was supplied without curation.

The origin of this receptor is a man aged 35 to 55 who had recovered from COVID-19. Source material: PBMCs or T cells enriched from blood (not recorded which).

For the CDR3, the sequence is CASSLSGQGPINYGYTF. The DNA reads as follows: TGTGCCAGCAGCTTAAGTGGACAGGGGCCGATTAACTATGGCTACACCTTC. This chain joins TRBV7-8 to TRBJ1-2, with 9 middle bases fitting TRBD1. V and J are trimmed by 2 bases and 1 base, and the gene matches miss 8 bases of the junction. CDR1 SGHVS and CDR2 FQNEAQ are derived from the germline V gene. The CDR3 has 17 amino acids, counting the end cysteine and phenylalanine. CDR3 DNA only is kept here, 51 bases in frame from base 1. The CDR3, completed at both ends by the reference TRBV7-8 and TRBJ1-2 genes, gives the full variable domain GAGVSQSPRYKVAKRGQDVALRCDPISGHVSLFWYQQALGQGPEFLTYFQNEAQLDKSGLPSDRFFAERPEGSVSTLKIQRTQQEDSAVYLCASSLSGQGPINYGYTFGSGTRLTVV.